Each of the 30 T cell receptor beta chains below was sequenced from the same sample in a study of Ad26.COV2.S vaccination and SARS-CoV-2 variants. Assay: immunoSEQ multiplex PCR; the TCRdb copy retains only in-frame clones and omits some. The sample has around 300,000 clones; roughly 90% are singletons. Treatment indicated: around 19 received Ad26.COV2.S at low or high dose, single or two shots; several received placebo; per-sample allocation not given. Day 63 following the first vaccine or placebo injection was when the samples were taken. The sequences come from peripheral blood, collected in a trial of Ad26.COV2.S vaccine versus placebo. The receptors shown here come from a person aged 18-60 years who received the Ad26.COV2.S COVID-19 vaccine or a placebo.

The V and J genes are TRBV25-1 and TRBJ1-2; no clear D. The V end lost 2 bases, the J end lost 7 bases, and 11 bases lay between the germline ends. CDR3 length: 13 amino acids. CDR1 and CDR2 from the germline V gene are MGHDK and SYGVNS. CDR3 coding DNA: TGTGCCAGCAGTGAACTACTGGTTGGTGGCTACACCTTC. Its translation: CASSELLVGGYTF.

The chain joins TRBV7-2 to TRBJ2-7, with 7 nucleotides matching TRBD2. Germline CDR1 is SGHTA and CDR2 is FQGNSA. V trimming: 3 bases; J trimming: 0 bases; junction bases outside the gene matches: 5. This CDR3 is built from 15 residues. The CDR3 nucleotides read TGTGCCAGCAGCTTGGGACTAACCCACTCCTACGAGCAGTACTTC. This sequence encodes CASSLGLTHSYEQYF.

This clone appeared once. CDR3 bases: TGTGCCAGCAGCTTACGGTTACAGGGGGGTCAGCCCCAGCATTTT. It specifies CASSLRLQGGQPQHF. The chain recombines TRBV7-2 with TRBJ1-5, with 8 bases identical to TRBD1. Germline V gene lookup returns CDR1 SGHTA and CDR2 FQGNSA. The length of the CDR3 is 15 residues. With V trimmed by 2 bases and J by 6 bases, 6 bases remained unmatched.

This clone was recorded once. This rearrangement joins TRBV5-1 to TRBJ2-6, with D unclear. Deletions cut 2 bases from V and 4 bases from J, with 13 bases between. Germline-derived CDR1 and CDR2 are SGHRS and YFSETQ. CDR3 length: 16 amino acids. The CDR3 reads CASSFNSVAGANVLTF. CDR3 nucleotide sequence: TGCGCCAGCAGCTTTAACTCAGTGGCGGGGGCCAACGTCCTGACTTTC.

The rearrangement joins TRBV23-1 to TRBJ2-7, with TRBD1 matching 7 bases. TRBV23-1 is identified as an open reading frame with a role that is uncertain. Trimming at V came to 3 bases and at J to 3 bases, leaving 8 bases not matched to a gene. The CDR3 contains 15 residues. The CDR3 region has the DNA TGCGCCAGCAGTCAGCCGAAGACAGGGCACTACGAGCAGTACTTC. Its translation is CASSQPKTGHYEQYF.

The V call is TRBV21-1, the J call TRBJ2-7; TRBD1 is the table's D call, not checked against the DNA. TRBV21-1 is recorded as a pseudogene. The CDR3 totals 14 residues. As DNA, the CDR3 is TGTGCCAGCAGCCGGCGTGGGCTACCCTACGAGCAGTACTTC. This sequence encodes CASSRRGLPYEQYF.

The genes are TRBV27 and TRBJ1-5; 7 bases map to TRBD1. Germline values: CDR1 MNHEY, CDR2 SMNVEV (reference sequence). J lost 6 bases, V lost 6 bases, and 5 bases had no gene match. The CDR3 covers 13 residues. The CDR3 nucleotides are TGTGCCAGCAGCCTAGACAGGGTTCAGCCCCAGCATTTT. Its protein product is CASSLDRVQPQHF.

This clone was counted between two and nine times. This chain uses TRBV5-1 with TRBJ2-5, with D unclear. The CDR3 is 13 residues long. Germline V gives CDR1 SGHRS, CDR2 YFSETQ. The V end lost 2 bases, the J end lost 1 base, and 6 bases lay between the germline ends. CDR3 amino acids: CASSFTIQETQYF. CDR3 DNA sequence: TGCGCCAGCAGCTTTACAATCCAAGAGACCCAGTACTTC.

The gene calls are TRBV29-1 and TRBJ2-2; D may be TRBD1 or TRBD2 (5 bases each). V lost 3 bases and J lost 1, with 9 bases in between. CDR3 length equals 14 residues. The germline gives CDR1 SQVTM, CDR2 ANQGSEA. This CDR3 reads CSVDRDQNTGELFF. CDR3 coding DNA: TGCAGCGTTGATAGGGACCAGAACACCGGGGAGCTGTTTTTT.

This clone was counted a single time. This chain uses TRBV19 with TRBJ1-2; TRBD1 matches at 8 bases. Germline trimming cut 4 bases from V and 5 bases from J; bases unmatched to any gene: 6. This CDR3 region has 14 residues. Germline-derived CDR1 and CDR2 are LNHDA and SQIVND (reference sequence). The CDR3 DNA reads TGTGCCAGTAGTAACCTGGACAGGGTGTATGGCTACACCTTC. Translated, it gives CASSNLDRVYGYTF.

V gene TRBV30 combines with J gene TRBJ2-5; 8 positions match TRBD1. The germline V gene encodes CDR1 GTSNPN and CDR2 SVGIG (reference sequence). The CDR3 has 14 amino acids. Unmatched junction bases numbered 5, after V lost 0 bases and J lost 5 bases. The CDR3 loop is CAWSVTGGKETQYF. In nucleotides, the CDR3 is TGTGCCTGGAGTGTTACAGGGGGTAAGGAGACCCAGTACTTC.

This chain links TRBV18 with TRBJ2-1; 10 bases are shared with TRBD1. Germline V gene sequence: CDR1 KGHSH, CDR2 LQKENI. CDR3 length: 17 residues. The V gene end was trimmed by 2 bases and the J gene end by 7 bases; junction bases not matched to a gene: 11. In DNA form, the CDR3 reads TGTGCCAGCTCACCAAGAGAGGGGGACAGGGGTAGGAATGAGCAGTTCTTC. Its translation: CASSPREGDRGRNEQFF.

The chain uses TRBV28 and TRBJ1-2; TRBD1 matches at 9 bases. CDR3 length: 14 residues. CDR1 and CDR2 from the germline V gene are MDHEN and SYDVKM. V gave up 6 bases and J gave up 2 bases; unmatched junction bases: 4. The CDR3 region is CASRTGTGNYGYTF. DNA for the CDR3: TGTGCCAGCAGAACCGGGACAGGGAACTATGGCTACACCTTC.

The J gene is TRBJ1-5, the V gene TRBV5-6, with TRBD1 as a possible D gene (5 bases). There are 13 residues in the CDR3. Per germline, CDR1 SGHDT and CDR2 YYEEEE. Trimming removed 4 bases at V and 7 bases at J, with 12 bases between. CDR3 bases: TGTGCCAGCAGCCTGGGGAAGGGGCAGCCCCAGCATTTT. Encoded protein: CASSLGKGQPQHF.

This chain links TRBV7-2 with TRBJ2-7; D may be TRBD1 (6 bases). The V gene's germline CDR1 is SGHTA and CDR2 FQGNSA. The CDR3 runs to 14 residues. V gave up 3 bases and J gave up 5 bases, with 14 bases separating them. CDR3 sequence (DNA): TGTGCCAGCAGCTTTGGGGGCGCCCCGAACGAGCAGTACTTC. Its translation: CASSFGGAPNEQYF. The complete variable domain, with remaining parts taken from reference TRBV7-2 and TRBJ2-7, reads GAGVSQSPSNKVTEKGKDVELRCDPISGHTALYWYRQSLGQGLEFLIYFQGNSAPDKSGLPSDRFSAERTGGSVSTLTIQRTQQEDSAVYLCASSFGGAPNEQYFGPGTRLTVT.

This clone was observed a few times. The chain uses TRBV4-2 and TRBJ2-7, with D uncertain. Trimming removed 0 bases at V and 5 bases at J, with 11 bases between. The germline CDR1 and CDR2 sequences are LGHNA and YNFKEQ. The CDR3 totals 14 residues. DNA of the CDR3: TGTGCCAGCAGCCAAGATCATCTTGCAGACGAGCAGTACTTC. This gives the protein CASSQDHLADEQYF.

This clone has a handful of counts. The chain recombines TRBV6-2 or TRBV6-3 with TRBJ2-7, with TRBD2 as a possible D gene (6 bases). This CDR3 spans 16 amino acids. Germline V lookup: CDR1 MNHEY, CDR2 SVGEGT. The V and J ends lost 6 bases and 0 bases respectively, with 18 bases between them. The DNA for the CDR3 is TGTGCCAGCAGCCCATACGGACGGGAGATCTCCTACGAGCAGTACTTC. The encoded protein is CASSPYGREISYEQYF.

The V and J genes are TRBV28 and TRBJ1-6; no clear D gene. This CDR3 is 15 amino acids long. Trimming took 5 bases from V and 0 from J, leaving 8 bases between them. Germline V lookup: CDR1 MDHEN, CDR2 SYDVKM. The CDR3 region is CASSPGSSYNSPLHF. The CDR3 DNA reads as TGTGCCAGCAGTCCGGGGAGCTCCTATAATTCACCCCTCCACTTT.

The CDR3 protein is CASSLGVIYEQYF. DNA for the CDR3: TGTGCCAGCAGCTTAGGTGTCATCTACGAGCAGTACTTC. This chain joins TRBV7-9 and TRBJ2-7, with unresolved D. The CDR3 has 13 residues. The V gene lost 1 base and the J gene lost 3 bases, with 7 bases spanning the gap. CDR1 is SEHNR, CDR2 FQNEAQ, per germline (reference sequence).

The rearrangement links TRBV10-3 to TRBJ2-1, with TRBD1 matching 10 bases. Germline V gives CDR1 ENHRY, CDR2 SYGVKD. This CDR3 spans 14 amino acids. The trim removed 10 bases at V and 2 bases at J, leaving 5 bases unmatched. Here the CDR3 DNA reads TGTGCCACCCATGGACAGGGGGCCTACAATGAGCAGTTCTTC. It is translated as CATHGQGAYNEQFF.

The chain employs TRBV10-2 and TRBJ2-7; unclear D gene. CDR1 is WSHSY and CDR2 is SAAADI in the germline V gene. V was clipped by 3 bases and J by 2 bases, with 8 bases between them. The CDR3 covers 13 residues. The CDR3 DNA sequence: TGCGCCAGCAGTGAAGTCACTACCTACGAGCAGTACTTC. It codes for CASSEVTTYEQYF.

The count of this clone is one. This CDR3 reads CASSEAGGSYNEQFF. The DNA for the CDR3 is TGTGCCAGCAGTGAAGCGGGGGGCTCCTACAATGAGCAGTTCTTC. V gene TRBV6-1 combines with J gene TRBJ2-1; TRBD2 is a possible D gene (6 bases). The length of the CDR3 is 15 residues. The germline V and J ends were trimmed by 0 bases and 0 bases, with 6 bases remaining between them. Germline V gene sequence: CDR1 MNHNS, CDR2 SASEGT.

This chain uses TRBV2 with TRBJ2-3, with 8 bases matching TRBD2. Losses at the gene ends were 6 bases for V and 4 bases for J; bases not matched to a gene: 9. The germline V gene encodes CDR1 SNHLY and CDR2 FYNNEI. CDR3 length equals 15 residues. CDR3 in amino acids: CASRGPGLVSDTQYF. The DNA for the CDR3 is TGTGCCAGCAGAGGTCCGGGACTAGTGTCAGATACGCAGTATTTT.

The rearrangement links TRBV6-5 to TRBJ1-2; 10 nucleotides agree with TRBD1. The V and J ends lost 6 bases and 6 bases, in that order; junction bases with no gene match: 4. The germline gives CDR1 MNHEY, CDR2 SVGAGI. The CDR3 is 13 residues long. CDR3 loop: CASRTGQGDGYTF. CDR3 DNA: TGTGCCAGCAGGACCGGACAGGGGGATGGCTACACCTTC.

The CDR3 region is CASSQGAVNSPLHF. In DNA form, the CDR3 reads TGCGCCAGCAGCCAAGGGGCAGTAAATTCACCCCTCCACTTT. This chain uses TRBV4-3 with TRBJ1-6; no clear D gene. The germline V and J ends were trimmed by 1 base and 7 bases, with 8 bases remaining between them. Germline-derived CDR1 and CDR2 are LGHNA and YSLEER. The CDR3 totals 14 residues.

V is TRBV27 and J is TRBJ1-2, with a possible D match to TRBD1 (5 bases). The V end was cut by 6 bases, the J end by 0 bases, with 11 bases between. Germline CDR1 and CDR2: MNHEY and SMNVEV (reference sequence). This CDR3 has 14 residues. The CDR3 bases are TGTGCCAGCAGCCTGACAGATTCTAACTATGGCTACACCTTC. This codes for CASSLTDSNYGYTF.

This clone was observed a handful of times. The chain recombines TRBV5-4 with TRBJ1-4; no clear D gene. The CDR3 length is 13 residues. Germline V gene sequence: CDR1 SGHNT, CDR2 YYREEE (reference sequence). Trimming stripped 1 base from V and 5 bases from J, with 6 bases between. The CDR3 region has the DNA TGTGCCAGCAGCTTGCCGGGCAATGAAAAACTGTTTTTT. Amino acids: CASSLPGNEKLFF.

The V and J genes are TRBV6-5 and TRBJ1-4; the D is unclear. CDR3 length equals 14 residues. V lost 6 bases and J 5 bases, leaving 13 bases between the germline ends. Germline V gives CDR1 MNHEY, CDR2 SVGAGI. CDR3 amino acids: CASRPLWANEKLFF. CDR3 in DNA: TGTGCCAGCAGGCCTTTGTGGGCCAATGAAAAACTGTTTTTT.

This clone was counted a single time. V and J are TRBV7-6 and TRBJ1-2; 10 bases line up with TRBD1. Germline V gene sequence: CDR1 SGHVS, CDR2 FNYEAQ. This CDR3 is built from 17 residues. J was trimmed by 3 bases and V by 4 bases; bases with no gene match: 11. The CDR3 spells CASSSYSRQGADYGYTF. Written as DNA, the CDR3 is TGTGCCAGCAGCTCCTACTCCCGACAGGGGGCTGACTATGGCTACACCTTC.

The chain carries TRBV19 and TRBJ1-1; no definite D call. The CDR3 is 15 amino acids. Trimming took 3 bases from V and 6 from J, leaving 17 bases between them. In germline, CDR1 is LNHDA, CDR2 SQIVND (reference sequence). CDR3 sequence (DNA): TGTGCCAGTAGTATTCAGAAAAGGCGCCCCTCTGAAGCTTTCTTT. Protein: CASSIQKRRPSEAFF.